This is a list of T cell receptor beta chains from one sample in a study of T cell repertoires in cytomegalovirus infection. These receptors are not linked to any known antigen. TCRdb fed the reads into MiXCR, producing one record per CDR3 protein. The data show around 540,000 distinct CDR3 sequences, 30% to 40% seen once. Sample: cultured PBMCs, taken from culture after CMV antigen stimulation. Receptors originate from a human donor in good health (CMV status not recorded). Some clones in this sample may be carry-over from other donors' samples. The CDR3 runs from the conserved cysteine through the conserved F or W. The D gene is left open where the match is weak. Only some rows state a clone size, as once, few, many or a class for expanded clones.

j_call | cdr3_length | v_call | clone_size | d_call | cdr3_aa | cdr3_nt
TRBJ2-3 | 14 | TRBV10-3 | once | - | CAISEGVYTDTQYF | TGTGCCATCAGTGAGGGAGTCTACACAGATACGCAGTATTTT
TRBJ1-6 | 15 | TRBV7-9 | few | - | CASSLPDMANSPLHF | TGTGCCAGCAGCTTACCGGACATGGCGAACTCACCCCTCCACTTT
TRBJ2-3 | 16 | TRBV7-6 | - | TRBD2 | CASSLIQAGAGDTQYF | TGTGCCAGCAGCTTAATTCAGGCGGGAGCGGGAGATACGCAGTATTTT
TRBJ2-3 | 16 | TRBV28 | - | - | CASEDPDREGADTQYF | TGTGCCAGTGAAGACCCCGACAGGGAGGGTGCAGATACGCAGTATTTT
TRBJ2-1 | 13 | TRBV20-1 | few | TRBD1 | CSALEGQIGEQFF | TGCAGTGCCCTCGAGGGACAGATTGGTGAGCAGTTCTTC
TRBJ2-3 | 16 | TRBV23-1 | - | - | CASSQFCGTCTDTQYF | TGCGCCAGCAGTCAATTTTGCGGGACGTGCACAGATACGCAGTATTTT
TRBJ2-1 | 13 | TRBV27 | - | TRBD2 | CASSYGPSGEQFF | TGTGCCAGCTCTTACGGGCCTAGCGGTGAGCAGTTCTTC
TRBJ2-3 | 17 | TRBV6-8 | - | TRBD2 | CASSYSMAGELPDTQYF | TGTGCCAGCAGTTACTCGATGGCGGGAGAGCTGCCAGATACGCAGTATTTT
TRBJ2-3 | 17 | TRBV7-2 | many | TRBD2 | CASSVGLAGGTLGTQYF | TGTGCCAGCAGCGTGGGACTAGCGGGAGGAACGCTCGGTACGCAGTATTTT
TRBJ2-6 | 18 | TRBV27 | - | - | CASSYQGAGVPGANVLTF | TGTGCCAGCAGTTATCAGGGGGCGGGAGTGCCTGGGGCCAACGTCCTGACTTTC
TRBJ2-1 | 11 | TRBV12-5 | few | - | CASGPYNEQFF | TGTGCTAGTGGGCCATACAATGAGCAGTTCTTC
TRBJ2-5 | 16 | TRBV3-1 | - | - | CASSQDDKGSLETQYF | TGTGCCAGCAGCCAAGACGATAAAGGGAGTTTGGAGACCCAGTACTTC
TRBJ2-1 | 13 | TRBV10-3 | - | - | CAIRDRLVHEQFF | TGTGCCATCAGGGACCGACTAGTTCATGAGCAGTTCTTC
TRBJ2-1 | 20 | TRBV6-6 | - | TRBD2 | CASSFNSGRAVPGPYNEQFF | TGTGCCAGCAGTTTCAATAGCGGGAGGGCAGTTCCCGGACCCTACAATGAGCAGTTCTTC
TRBJ1-1 | 11 | TRBV30 | - | - | CAGVRPTEAFF | TGTGCCGGGGTAAGGCCAACTGAAGCTTTCTTT
TRBJ2-6 | 16 | TRBV14 | few | - | CASSQDLLLGANVLTF | TGTGCCAGCAGCCAAGACCTTCTGCTCGGGGCCAACGTCCTGACTTTC
TRBJ2-1 | 15 | TRBV12-3/TRBV12-4 | - | TRBD1 | CASSLRQGTYNEQFF | TGTGCCAGCAGTTTAAGACAGGGAACCTACAATGAGCAGTTCTTC
TRBJ2-5 | 13 | TRBV11-2 | few | TRBD2 | CASSGLAEETQYF | TGTGCCAGCAGCGGACTAGCCGAAGAGACCCAGTACTTC
TRBJ2-1 | 15 | TRBV27 | - | - | CASSGLLLAYNEQFF | TGTGCCAGCAGCGGACTTCTCCTCGCCTACAATGAGCAGTTCTTC
TRBJ2-2 | 14 | TRBV6-2/TRBV6-3 | - | TRBD2 | CASGTSGSSGELFF | TGTGCCAGCGGCACTAGCGGGAGTTCCGGGGAGCTGTTTTTT
TRBJ1-1 | 14 | TRBV15 | - | - | CATSGTGLNTEAFF | TGTGCCACCAGCGGTACAGGCCTGAACACTGAAGCTTTCTTT
TRBJ2-1 | 16 | TRBV9 | - | TRBD2 | CASSRRASGSYNEQFF | TGTGCCAGCAGCCGGCGGGCTAGCGGGAGTTACAATGAGCAGTTCTTC
TRBJ1-2 | 21 | TRBV12-3/TRBV12-4 | - | TRBD1 | CASSSVHLGRDRGLVNYGYTF | TGTGCCAGCAGTTCCGTCCACTTGGGCCGGGACAGGGGGCTTGTAAACTATGGCTACACCTTC
TRBJ1-2 | 14 | TRBV7-2 | many | TRBD1 | CASSLQGAGDGYTF | TGTGCCAGCAGCCTACAGGGGGCAGGCGATGGCTACACCTTC
TRBJ2-4 | 16 | TRBV2 | - | - | CASMSGSGRAKNIQYF | TGTGCCAGCATGTCGGGGAGCGGAAGAGCCAAAAACATTCAGTACTTC
TRBJ2-2 | 13 | TRBV24-1 | - | - | CATSRGNTGELFF | TGTGCCACCAGTCGGGGTAACACCGGGGAGCTGTTTTTT
TRBJ2-3 | 15 | TRBV4-1 | once | - | CASSPWGRHTDTQYF | TGCGCCAGCAGCCCCTGGGGGAGACACACAGATACGCAGTATTTT
TRBJ1-5 | 14 | TRBV28 | - | - | CASSLYITNQPQHF | TGTGCCAGCAGTTTATATATAACAAATCAGCCCCAGCATTTT
TRBJ1-5 | 14 | TRBV20-1 | - | - | CSARIPRSNQPQHF | TGCAGTGCTAGGATCCCGAGAAGCAATCAGCCCCAGCATTTT
TRBJ1-5 | 13 | TRBV7-2 | few | - | CASSLFRNQPQHF | TGTGCCAGCAGCTTATTCCGCAATCAGCCCCAGCATTTT
TRBJ2-1 | 18 | TRBV19 | - | - | CASSSSGRAGGVYNEQFF | TGTGCCAGTAGTTCCTCGGGACGGGCCGGAGGTGTCTACAATGAGCAGTTCTTC
TRBJ2-5 | 18 | TRBV7-9 | once | - | CASSTRPNLAGLKETQYF | TGTGCCAGCAGTACACGACCGAACTTGGCCGGATTAAAAGAGACCCAGTACTTC
TRBJ1-3 | 13 | TRBV19 | - | TRBD1 | CATRGQSGNTIYF | TGTGCCACCAGGGGACAGTCTGGAAACACCATATATTTT
TRBJ1-2 | 14 | TRBV6-6 | - | TRBD1 | CASSYRDRGHGYTF | TGTGCCAGCAGTTACAGGGACAGGGGGCATGGCTACACCTTC
TRBJ2-2 | 15 | TRBV27 | few | - | CASSSTTETGWELFF | TGTGCCAGCAGTTCGACGACAGAAACGGGCTGGGAGCTGTTTTTT
TRBJ1-5 | 15 | TRBV4-3 | few | TRBD1 | CASSQDQGATQPQHF | TGCGCCAGCAGCCAAGACCAGGGGGCTACTCAGCCCCAGCATTTT
TRBJ1-6 | 16 | TRBV11-1 | few | TRBD1 | CASSRIDRGNNSPLHF | TGTGCCAGCAGCCGAATTGACAGGGGAAATAATTCACCCCTCCACTTT
TRBJ2-2 | 14 | TRBV5-1 | - | - | CASSAGPGNGELFF | TGCGCCAGCAGCGCGGGCCCAGGCAACGGGGAGCTGTTTTTT